The TCR beta chain described here comes from a study of cytomegalovirus exposure and HLA in healthy donors. Germline CDR1 and CDR2: SQVTM and ANQGSEA. Trimming removed 5 bases from V and 3 bases from J; junction bases left unmatched: 9. This CDR3 contains 15 residues. The primer mix had 60 Vbeta and 13 Jbeta primers. Assay used: immunoSEQ multiplex PCR; TCRdb lists only in-frame clones, some missing. The listing records under 90,000 clones. V usage is TRBV29-1 and J usage is TRBJ2-3; 9 bases are shared with TRBD2. Sequencing was carried out using PBMCs. The TCR sequence derives from a female donor in good health and CMV-seropositive. The CDR3 sequence: CSVPLSGSWTDTQYF. CDR3 coding DNA: TGCAGCGTTCCTCTTAGCGGGAGTTGGACAGATACGCAGTATTTT.